The present entry profiles one TCR beta chain with its context. Antigen specificity is unknown. The table came from immunoSEQ multiplex PCR; TCRdb's copy has only in-frame clones and leaves some out. This table has 30,000 or so clones, around three quarters appearing once. The sample belongs to a study of OX40 agonist ivuxolimab in advanced cancers. Looking at the study overall: Patients were dosed intravenously with ivuxolimab at 0.01 to 10 mg/kg every 2 weeks. Study-wide findings and caveats: Partial responders at 0.1-3.0 mg/kg had among the lowest clonal expansion.

The sequence was collected from an adult with an advanced solid tumor such as melanoma, head and neck, liver or kidney cancer. The input for sequencing was CD4+ or CD8+ T cells sorted from blood, taken in a trial of the OX40 agonist ivuxolimab.

CDR3 sequence: CASSQGRTGEDEQYF. CDR3 nucleotides: TGTGCCAGCAGCCAAGGAAGGACAGGGGAGGACGAGCAGTACTTC. The V gene is TRBV11-3, the J gene TRBJ2-7, with 9 bases lining up with TRBD1. V shed 5 bases and J 5 bases; nucleotides not matched to a gene: 10. Germline V gene data show CDR1 as SGHNT and CDR2 as YENEEA. The CDR3 sequence is 15 residues long.